The 14 T cell receptor beta chains listed next were all sequenced from one sample in a study of blood T cell repertoires in COVID-19. Sequenced by immunoSEQ multiplex PCR; TCRdb stores in-frame clones only, minus some. The sample lists about 220,000 clones; just over 85% were seen once. Sequenced input: PBMCs or T cells enriched from blood (not recorded which). Source of these receptors: a woman aged 45-65 years with acute COVID-19.

The chain uses TRBV7-9 and TRBJ2-3; D is unresolved. The CDR3 runs to 12 residues. The germline CDR1 and CDR2 sequences are SEHNR and FQNEAQ (reference sequence). V was cut by 5 bases and J by 5 bases, with 8 bases left in between. The CDR3 reads CASSPGLDTQYF. CDR3 bases: TGTGCCAGCAGCCCGGGTCTAGATACGCAGTATTTT. The entire variable domain, with the rest obtained from reference TRBV7-9 and TRBJ2-3, is as follows: DTGVSQNPRHKITKRGQNVTFRCDPISEHNRLYWYRQTLGQGPEFLTYFQNEAQLEKSRLLSDRFSAERPKGSFSTLEIQRTEQGDSAMYLCASSPGLDTQYFGPGTRLTVL.

The rearrangement joins TRBV5-1 to TRBJ2-3; no clear D gene. This CDR3 spans 14 amino acids. V was trimmed by 2 bases and J by 2 bases, leaving 9 bases between them. In germline, CDR1 is SGHRS, CDR2 YFSETQ. CDR3 region: CASSFGDYTDTQYF. The DNA of the CDR3 is TGCGCCAGCAGCTTTGGAGATTACACAGATACGCAGTATTTT.

The CDR3 nucleotides are TGTGCCAGCAGCCTCGCCGGGACTCCAGACAATGAGCAGTTCTTC. It encodes CASSLAGTPDNEQFF. J is TRBJ2-1 and V is TRBV7-3; D is perhaps TRBD2 (6 bases). V lost 5 bases, J lost 5 bases, and 16 bases lay in between. The CDR3 is made up of 15 amino acids. CDR1 is SGHTA and CDR2 is FQGTGA in the germline V gene.

This clone was detected a few times. The chain couples TRBV2 to TRBJ1-6; D gene unclear. Germline CDR1 and CDR2: SNHLY and FYNNEI. The CDR3 has 17 amino acids. Between the trimmed V and J ends, which lost 3 bases and 3 bases, there was a span of 15 bases. The DNA of the CDR3 is TGTGCCAGCAGTGAGATTATAGGCGGGAGCTATAATTCACCCCTCCACTTT. Its translation: CASSEIIGGSYNSPLHF.

The sample holds a few counts of this clone. The chain recombines TRBV7-2 with TRBJ2-5; TRBD2 aligns across 7 bases. Germline V CDR1 and CDR2: SGHTA, FQGNSA. The CDR3 consists of 14 residues. The V gene end was trimmed by 5 bases and the J gene end by 4 bases; junction bases not matched to a gene: 7. The DNA for the CDR3 is TGTGCCAGCAGCACCTGGACTAGTGTAGAGACCCAGTACTTC. It specifies CASSTWTSVETQYF.

V is TRBV11-2 and J is TRBJ1-6; tentative D call: TRBD1 (6 bases). CDR1 and CDR2 from the germline V gene are SGHAT and FQNNGV. The CDR3 covers 18 residues. Trimming took 2 bases from V and 6 from J, leaving 20 bases between them. The CDR3: CASSLRPPGGAINSPLHF. For the CDR3, the DNA is TGTGCCAGCAGCTTAAGGCCCCCTGGGGGGGCCATTAATTCACCCCTCCACTTT.

This chain joins TRBV24-1 and TRBJ2-7; 9 bases match TRBD1. This CDR3 spans 15 amino acids. Per germline, CDR1 KGHDR and CDR2 SFDVKD. With 2 bases clipped from V and 5 bases from J, the junction kept 6 bases outside the gene matches. CDR3 sequence reads: CATSDSGTGSHEQYF. The CDR3 coding sequence is TGTGCCACCAGTGATTCCGGGACAGGGAGCCACGAGCAGTACTTC.

The chain recombines TRBV5-1 with TRBJ2-1, with 9 bases aligning to TRBD2. In germline, CDR1 is SGHRS, CDR2 YFSETQ. This CDR3 has 15 residues. The J segment lost 7 bases and the V segment lost 1 base, leaving 6 bases of the junction unmatched. The CDR3, as DNA: TGCGCCAGCAGCTTGACCGGGACTAGCATAAATGAGCAGTTCTTC. Protein: CASSLTGTSINEQFF. Variable domain in full (rest from reference TRBV5-1 and TRBJ2-1): KAGVTQTPRYLIKTRGQQVTLSCSPISGHRSVSWYQQTPGQGLQFLFEYFSETQRNKGNFPGRFSGRQFSNSRSEMNVSTLELGDSALYLCASSLTGTSINEQFFGPGTRLTVL.

The rearrangement uses TRBV28 and TRBJ2-3, with 10 bases aligning to TRBD2. The CDR3 loop spans 16 amino acids. Trimming took 6 bases from V and 1 from J; bases not matched to a gene: 7. Germline V lookup: CDR1 MDHEN, CDR2 SYDVKM. This CDR3 is CASRETGTSGTDTQYF. CDR3 coding DNA: TGTGCCAGCAGGGAAACCGGGACTAGCGGCACAGATACGCAGTATTTT.

The CDR3, as DNA: TGTGCCACCAGCAGAGAAAGAAGCGGACCCTACGAGCAGTACTTC. It encodes CATSRERSGPYEQYF. This chain uses TRBV15 with TRBJ2-7, with a possible D match to TRBD2 (5 bases). The V and J ends lost 0 bases and 2 bases respectively, with 11 bases between them. This CDR3 has 15 amino acids. Per the germline V gene, CDR1 is LNHNV and CDR2 is YYDKDF (reference sequence).

The J gene is TRBJ2-2, the V gene TRBV7-3; 9 positions agree with TRBD1. Trimming at V came to 1 base and at J to 3 bases, leaving 9 bases not matched to a gene. CDR3 length: 18 residues. Germline-derived CDR1 and CDR2 are SGHTA and FQGTGA. CDR3: CASSLKWRRQGDTGELFF. As DNA, the CDR3 is TGTGCCAGCAGCTTAAAATGGAGGAGACAGGGGGACACCGGGGAGCTGTTTTTT.

The CDR3 region is CASSLVAGGFDEQYF. Written as DNA, the CDR3 is TGCGCCAGCAGCTTGGTCGCAGGGGGTTTCGACGAGCAGTACTTC. This sequence joins TRBV5-1 and TRBJ2-7, with TRBD1 matching over 7 bases. This CDR3 region has 15 residues. With V trimmed by 0 bases and J by 5 bases, 8 bases remained unmatched. Per the germline V gene, CDR1 is SGHRS and CDR2 is YFSETQ. The complete variable domain, with remaining parts taken from reference TRBV5-1 and TRBJ2-7, reads KAGVTQTPRYLIKTRGQQVTLSCSPISGHRSVSWYQQTPGQGLQFLFEYFSETQRNKGNFPGRFSGRQFSNSRSEMNVSTLELGDSALYLCASSLVAGGFDEQYFGPGTRLTVT.

The chain uses TRBV7-8 and TRBJ2-2; 16 nucleotides align to TRBD2. Germline trimming cut 4 bases from V and 2 bases from J; bases unmatched to any gene: 4. This CDR3 has 18 amino acids. Germline loops: CDR1 SGHVS, CDR2 FQNEAQ. The CDR3 DNA is TGTGCCAGCAGCTCGGGACTAGCGGGAGGGCCTAACACCGGGGAGCTGTTTTTT. Translated: CASSSGLAGGPNTGELFF.

The CDR3 DNA reads TGTGCCAGCAGTCCCCTACAGGGGCGGACTGAAGCTTTCTTT. This gives the protein CASSPLQGRTEAFF. The rearrangement joins TRBV6-5 to TRBJ1-1; 7 bases are shared with TRBD1. This CDR3 has 14 amino acids. Germline trimming cut 5 bases from V and 5 bases from J; bases unmatched to any gene: 8. Germline V gives CDR1 MNHEY, CDR2 SVGAGI.